The clone carrying this T cell receptor (beta chain) was detected ten times or more. The CDR3 regions of TCR beta were amplified from RNA transcripts. HTBI primers were used for first-round RT-PCR of the TCR CDR3. TCRdb itself ran the multiplex PCR reads through MiXCR, one entry per CDR3 protein. Of some 690,000 distinct CDR3 sequences in the sample, 15% to 20% were seen once. This sample was included in a study of T cells in Graves' hyperthyroidism and ophthalmopathy. Looked up from germline, CDR1 is MDHEN and CDR2 is SYDVKM. Trimming took 3 bases from V and 8 from J, leaving 4 bases between them. There are 11 residues in the CDR3.

The sample comprised blood. The chain carries TRBV28 and TRBJ2-2; D not resolved. The receptor comes from a man in his fifties with Graves' hyperthyroidism. DNA for the CDR3: TGTGCCAGCAGTTTTTTTGGGGAGCTGTTTTTT. Translating gives CASSFFGELFF.